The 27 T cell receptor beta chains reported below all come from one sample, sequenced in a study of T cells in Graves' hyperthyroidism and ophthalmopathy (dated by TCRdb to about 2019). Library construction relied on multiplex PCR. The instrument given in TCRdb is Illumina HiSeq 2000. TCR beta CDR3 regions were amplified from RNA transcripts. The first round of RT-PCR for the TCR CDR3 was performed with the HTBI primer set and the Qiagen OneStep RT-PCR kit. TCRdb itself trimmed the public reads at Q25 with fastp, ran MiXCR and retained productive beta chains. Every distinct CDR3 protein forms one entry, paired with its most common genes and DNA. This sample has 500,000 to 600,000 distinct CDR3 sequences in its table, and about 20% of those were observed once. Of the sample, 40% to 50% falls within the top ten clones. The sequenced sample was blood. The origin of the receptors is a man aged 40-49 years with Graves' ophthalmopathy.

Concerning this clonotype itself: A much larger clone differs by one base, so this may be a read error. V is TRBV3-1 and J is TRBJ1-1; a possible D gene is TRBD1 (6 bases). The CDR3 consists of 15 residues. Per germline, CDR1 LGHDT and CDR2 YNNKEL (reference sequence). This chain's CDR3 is CDSSQDWDMNTEAFF. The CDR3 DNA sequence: TGTGACAGCAGCCAAGACTGGGACATGAACACTGAAGCTTTCTTT.

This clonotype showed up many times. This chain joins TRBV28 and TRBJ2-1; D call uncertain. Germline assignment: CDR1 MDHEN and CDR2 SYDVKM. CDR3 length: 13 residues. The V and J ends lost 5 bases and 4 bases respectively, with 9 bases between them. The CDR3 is CASSEDGYNEQFF. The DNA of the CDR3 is TGTGCCAGCAGTGAGGACGGATACAATGAGCAGTTCTTC. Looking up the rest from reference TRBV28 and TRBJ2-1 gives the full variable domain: DVKVTQSSRYLVKRTGEKVFLECVQDMDHENMFWYRQDPGLGLRLIYFSYDVKMKEKGDIPEGYSVSREKKERFSLILESASTNQTSMYLCASSEDGYNEQFFGPGTRLTVL.

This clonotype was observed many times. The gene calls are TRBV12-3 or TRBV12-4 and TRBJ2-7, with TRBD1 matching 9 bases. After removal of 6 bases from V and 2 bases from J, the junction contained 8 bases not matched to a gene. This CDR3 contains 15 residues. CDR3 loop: CASSPRGQGPYEQYF. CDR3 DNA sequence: TGTGCCAGCAGCCCCCGGGGACAGGGCCCCTACGAGCAGTACTTC.

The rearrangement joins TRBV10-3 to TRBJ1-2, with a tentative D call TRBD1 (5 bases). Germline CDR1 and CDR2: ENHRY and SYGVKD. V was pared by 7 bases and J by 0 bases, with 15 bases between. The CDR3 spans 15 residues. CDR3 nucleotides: TGTGCCATCAATGAAAAGGGGTCGACTAACTATGGCTACACCTTC. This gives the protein CAINEKGSTNYGYTF.

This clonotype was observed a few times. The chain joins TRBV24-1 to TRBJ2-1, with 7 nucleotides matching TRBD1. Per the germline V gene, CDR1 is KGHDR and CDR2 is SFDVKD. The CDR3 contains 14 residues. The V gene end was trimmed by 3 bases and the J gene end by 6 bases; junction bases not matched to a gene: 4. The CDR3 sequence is CATSDESGGNEQFF. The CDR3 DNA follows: TGTGCCACCAGTGATGAGTCAGGGGGCAATGAGCAGTTCTTC.

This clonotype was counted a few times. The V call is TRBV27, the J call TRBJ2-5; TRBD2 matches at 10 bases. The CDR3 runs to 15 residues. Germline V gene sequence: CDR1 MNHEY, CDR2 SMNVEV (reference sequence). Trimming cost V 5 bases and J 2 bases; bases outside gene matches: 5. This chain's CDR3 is CASSEGLAEQETQYF. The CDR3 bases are TGTGCCAGCAGTGAAGGACTAGCGGAACAAGAGACCCAGTACTTC.

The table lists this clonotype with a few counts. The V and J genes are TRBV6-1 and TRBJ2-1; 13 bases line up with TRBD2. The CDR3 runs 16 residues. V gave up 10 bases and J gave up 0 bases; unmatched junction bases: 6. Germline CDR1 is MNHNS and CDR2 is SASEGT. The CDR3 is CAIGTSGKSSYNEQFF. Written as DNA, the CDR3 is TGTGCCATCGGGACTAGCGGGAAAAGCTCCTACAATGAGCAGTTCTTC.

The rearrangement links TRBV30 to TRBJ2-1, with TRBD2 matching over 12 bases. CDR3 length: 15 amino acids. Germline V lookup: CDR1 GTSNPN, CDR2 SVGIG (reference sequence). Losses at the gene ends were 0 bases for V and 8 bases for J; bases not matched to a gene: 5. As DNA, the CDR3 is TGTGCCTGGAGTGTACAACTAGCGGGGGGCGATGAGCAGTTCTTC. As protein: CAWSVQLAGGDEQFF. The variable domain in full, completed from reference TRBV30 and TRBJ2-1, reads SQTIHQWPATLVQPVGSPLSLECTVEGTSNPNLYWYRQAAGRGLQLLFYSVGIGQISSEVPQNLSASRPQDRQFILSSKKLLLSDSGFYLCAWSVQLAGGDEQFFGPGTRLTVL.

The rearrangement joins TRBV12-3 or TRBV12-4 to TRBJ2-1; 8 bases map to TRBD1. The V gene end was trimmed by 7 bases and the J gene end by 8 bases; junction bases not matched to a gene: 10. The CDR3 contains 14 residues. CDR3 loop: CASTPPDRVHEQFF. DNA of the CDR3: TGTGCCAGCACCCCGCCGGACAGGGTCCATGAGCAGTTCTTC.

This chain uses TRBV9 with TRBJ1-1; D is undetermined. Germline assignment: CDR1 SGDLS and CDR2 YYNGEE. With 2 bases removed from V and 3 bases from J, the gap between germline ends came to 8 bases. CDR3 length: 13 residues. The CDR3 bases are TGTGCCAGCAGCGTGGGAACAGACACTGAAGCTTTCTTT. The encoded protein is CASSVGTDTEAFF.

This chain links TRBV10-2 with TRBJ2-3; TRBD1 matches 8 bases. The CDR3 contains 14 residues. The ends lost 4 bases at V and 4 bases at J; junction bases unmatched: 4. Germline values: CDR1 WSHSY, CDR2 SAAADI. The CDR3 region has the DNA TGCGCCAGCAGTGTCTTACAGGGGGCAGATACGCAGTATTTT. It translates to CASSVLQGADTQYF.

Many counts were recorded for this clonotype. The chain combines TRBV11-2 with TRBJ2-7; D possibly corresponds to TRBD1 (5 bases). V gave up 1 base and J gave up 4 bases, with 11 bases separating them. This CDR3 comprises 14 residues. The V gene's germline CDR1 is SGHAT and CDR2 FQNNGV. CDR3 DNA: TGTGCCAGCAGCTTAGGGGCAGGGCCGTACGAGCAGTACTTC. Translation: CASSLGAGPYEQYF.

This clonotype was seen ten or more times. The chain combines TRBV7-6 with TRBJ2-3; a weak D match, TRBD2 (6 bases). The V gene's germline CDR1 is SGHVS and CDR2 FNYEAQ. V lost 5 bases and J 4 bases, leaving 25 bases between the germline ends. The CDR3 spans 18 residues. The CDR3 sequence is CASSPQGRRGFGPDTQYF. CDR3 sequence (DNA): TGTGCCAGCAGCCCCCAAGGGAGGCGGGGTTTTGGGCCAGATACGCAGTATTTT.

The CDR3 region is CASSPEGPGTTGNTIYF. DNA of the CDR3: TGTGCCAGCTCACCAGAAGGTCCCGGAACAACTGGAAACACCATATATTTT. The V gene is TRBV18, the J gene TRBJ1-3, with D hard to call. The CDR3 is 17 residues long. Germline CDR1 is KGHSH and CDR2 is LQKENI. Trimming stripped 2 bases from V and 2 bases from J, with 16 bases between.

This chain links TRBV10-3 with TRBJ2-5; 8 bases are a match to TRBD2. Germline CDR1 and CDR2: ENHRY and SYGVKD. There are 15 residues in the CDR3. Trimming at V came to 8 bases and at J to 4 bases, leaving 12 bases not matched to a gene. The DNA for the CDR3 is TGTGCCATCTACGAACCGGGGGGGCCGGGAGAGACCCAGTACTTC. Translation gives CAIYEPGGPGETQYF.

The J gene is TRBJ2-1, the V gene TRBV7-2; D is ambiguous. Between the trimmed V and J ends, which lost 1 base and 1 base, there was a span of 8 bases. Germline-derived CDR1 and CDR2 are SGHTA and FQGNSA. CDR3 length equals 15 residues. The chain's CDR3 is CASSLVSKSYNEQFF. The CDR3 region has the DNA TGTGCCAGCAGCTTAGTTTCGAAGTCCTACAATGAGCAGTTCTTC. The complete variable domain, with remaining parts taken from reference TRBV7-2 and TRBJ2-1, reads GAGVSQSPSNKVTEKGKDVELRCDPISGHTALYWYRQSLGQGLEFLIYFQGNSAPDKSGLPSDRFSAERTGGSVSTLTIQRTQQEDSAVYLCASSLVSKSYNEQFFGPGTRLTVL.

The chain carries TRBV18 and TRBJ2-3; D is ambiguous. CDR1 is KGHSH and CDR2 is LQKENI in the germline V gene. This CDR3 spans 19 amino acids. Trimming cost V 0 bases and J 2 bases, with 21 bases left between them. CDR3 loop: CASSPPFLYTASDTDTQYF. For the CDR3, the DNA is TGTGCCAGCTCACCACCATTCCTATACACGGCGAGCGACACAGATACGCAGTATTTT.

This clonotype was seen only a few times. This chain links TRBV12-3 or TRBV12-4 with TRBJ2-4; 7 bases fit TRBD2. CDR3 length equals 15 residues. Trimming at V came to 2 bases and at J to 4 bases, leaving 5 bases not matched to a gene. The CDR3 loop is CASSLFGGSKNIQYF. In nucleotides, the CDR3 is TGTGCCAGCAGTTTATTCGGGGGGAGTAAAAACATTCAGTACTTC.

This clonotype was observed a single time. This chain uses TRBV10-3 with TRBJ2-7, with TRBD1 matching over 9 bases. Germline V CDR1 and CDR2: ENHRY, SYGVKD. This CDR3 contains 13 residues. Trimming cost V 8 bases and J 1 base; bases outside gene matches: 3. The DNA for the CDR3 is TGTGCCATCTGGGACAGGGTATCCTACGAGCAGTACTTC. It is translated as CAIWDRVSYEQYF.

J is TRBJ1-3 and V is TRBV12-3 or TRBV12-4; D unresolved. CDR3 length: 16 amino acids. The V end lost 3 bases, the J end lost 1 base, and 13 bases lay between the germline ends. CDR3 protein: CASSLHIVDSGNTIYF. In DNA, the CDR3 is TGTGCCAGCAGTTTGCACATTGTGGATTCTGGAAACACCATATATTTT.

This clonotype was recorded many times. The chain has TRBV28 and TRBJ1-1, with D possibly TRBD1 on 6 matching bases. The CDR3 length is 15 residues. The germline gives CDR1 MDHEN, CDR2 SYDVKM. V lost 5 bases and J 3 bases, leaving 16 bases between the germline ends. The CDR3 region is CASSPYRGLDTEAFF. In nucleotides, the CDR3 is TGTGCCAGCAGTCCGTACCGGGGGCTGGACACTGAAGCTTTCTTT.

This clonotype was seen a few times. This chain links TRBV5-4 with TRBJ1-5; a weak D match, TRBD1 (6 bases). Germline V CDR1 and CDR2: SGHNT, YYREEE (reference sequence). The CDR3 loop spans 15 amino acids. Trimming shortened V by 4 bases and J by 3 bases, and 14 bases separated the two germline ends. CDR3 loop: CASSLAGVDNQPQHF. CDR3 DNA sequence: TGTGCCAGCAGCCTGGCAGGGGTGGACAATCAGCCCCAGCATTTT.

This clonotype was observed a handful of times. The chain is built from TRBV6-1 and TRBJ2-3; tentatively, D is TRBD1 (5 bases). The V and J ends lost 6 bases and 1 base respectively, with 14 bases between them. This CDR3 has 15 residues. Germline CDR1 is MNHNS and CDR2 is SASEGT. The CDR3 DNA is TGTGCCAGCAGCCCCGCAGGGCCCCGCACAGATACGCAGTATTTT. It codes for CASSPAGPRTDTQYF.

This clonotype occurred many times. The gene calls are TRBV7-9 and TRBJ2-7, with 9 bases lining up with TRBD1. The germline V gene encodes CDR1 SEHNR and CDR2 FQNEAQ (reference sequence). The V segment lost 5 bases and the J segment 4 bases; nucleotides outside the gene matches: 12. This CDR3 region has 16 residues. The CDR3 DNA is TGTGCCAGCAGCGCCGGACAGGGGACGTTTTTTTACGAGCAGTACTTC. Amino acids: CASSAGQGTFFYEQYF.

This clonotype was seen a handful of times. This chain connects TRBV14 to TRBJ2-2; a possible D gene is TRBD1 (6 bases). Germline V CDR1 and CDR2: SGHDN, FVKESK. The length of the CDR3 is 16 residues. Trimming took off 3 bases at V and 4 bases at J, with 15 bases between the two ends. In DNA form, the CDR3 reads TGTGCCAGCAGCCAGTATTGGGACACCTCCACCGGGGAGCTGTTTTTT. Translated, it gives CASSQYWDTSTGELFF.

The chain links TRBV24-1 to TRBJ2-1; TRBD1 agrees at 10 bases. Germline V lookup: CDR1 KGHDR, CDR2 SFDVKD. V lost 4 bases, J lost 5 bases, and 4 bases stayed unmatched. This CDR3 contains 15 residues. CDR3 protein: CATSDPGTGDNEQFF. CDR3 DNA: TGTGCCACCAGTGACCCCGGGACAGGGGACAATGAGCAGTTCTTC.

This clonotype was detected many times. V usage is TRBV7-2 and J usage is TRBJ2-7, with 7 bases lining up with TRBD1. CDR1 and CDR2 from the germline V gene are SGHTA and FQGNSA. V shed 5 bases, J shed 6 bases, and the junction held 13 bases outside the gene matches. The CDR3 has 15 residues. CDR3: CASSLGQAKWFEQYF. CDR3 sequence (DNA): TGTGCCAGCAGCCTAGGACAGGCCAAATGGTTCGAGCAGTACTTC.